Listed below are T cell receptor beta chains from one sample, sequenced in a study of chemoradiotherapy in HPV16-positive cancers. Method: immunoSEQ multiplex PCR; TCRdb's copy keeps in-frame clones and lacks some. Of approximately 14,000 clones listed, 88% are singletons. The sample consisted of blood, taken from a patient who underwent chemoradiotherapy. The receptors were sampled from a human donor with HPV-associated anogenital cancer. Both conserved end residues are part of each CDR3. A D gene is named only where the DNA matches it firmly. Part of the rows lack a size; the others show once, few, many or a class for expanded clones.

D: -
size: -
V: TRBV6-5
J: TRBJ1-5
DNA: TGTGCCAGCAGTTACTCGGACAGCGGCAATCAGCCCCAGCATTTT
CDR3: CASSYSDSGNQPQHF

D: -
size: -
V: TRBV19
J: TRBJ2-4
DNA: TGTGCCAGTAGTACGGGGTTCACCCAAGCCAAAAACATTCAGTACTTC
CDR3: CASSTGFTQAKNIQYF

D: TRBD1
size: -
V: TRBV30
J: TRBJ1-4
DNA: TGTGCCGGACAGGATTCGAGAGGTGAAAATACAACTAATGAAAAACTGTTTTTT
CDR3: CAGQDSRGENTTNEKLFF

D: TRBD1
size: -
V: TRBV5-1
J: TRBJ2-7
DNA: TGCGCCAGCAGCTTGGCCCGAAGACAGGGGATCTCCTACGAGCAGTACTTC
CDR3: CASSLARRQGISYEQYF

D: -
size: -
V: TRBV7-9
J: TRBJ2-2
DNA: TGTGCCAGCAGCTCAAGGTCGTGGAGGGGGCGGCGCGGGGAGCTGTTTTTT
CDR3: CASSSRSWRGRRGELFF

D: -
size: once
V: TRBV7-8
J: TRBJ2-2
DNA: TGTGCCAGCACCCAATCAAACGCAGGGGCGAACACCGGGGAGCTGTTTTTT
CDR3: CASTQSNAGANTGELFF

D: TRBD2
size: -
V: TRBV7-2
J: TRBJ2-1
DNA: TGTGCCAGCAGCCCCCACCTTGGGGCGGGAGGCTACAATGAGCAGTTCTTC
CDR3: CASSPHLGAGGYNEQFF

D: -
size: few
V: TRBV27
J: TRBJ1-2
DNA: TGTGCCAGCGGCTCAAGGGCGACTTATGGCTACACCTTC
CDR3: CASGSRATYGYTF

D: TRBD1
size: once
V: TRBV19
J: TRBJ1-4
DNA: TGTGCCAGTAGTATGACAGGGGCGGATGAAAAACTGTTTTTT
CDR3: CASSMTGADEKLFF

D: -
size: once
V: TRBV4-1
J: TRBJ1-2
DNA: TGCGCCAGCAGCCAAGAAGCAGGGGCTGTATATGGCTACACCTTC
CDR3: CASSQEAGAVYGYTF

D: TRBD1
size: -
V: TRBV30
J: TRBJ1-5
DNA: TGTGCCTGGAGTGTACAGGGGGACGGTCAGCCCCAGCATTTT
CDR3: CAWSVQGDGQPQHF

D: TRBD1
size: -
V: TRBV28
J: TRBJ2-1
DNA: TGTGCCAGCAGTTCCTGGACAGGGGGTATGGACAATGAGCAGTTCTTC
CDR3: CASSSWTGGMDNEQFF

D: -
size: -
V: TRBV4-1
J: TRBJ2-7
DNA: TGCGCCAGCAGCTCGTTTTCGCGCGGGGCCGCCTACGAGCAGTACTTC
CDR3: CASSSFSRGAAYEQYF

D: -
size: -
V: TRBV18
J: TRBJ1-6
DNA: TGTGCCAGCTCACCACAACCCAGGAGCTCCTATAATTCACCCCTCCACTTT
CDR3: CASSPQPRSSYNSPLHF

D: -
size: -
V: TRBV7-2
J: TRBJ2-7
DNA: TGTGCCAGCAGCTTATATTACGACTACGAGCAGTACTTC
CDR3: CASSLYYDYEQYF

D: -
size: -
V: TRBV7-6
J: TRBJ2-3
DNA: TGTGCCAGCAGCTTAGCGGGGCAGCTGGGGACAGATACGCAGTATTTT
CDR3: CASSLAGQLGTDTQYF

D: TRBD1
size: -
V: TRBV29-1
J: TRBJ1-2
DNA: TGCAGCGTTGAAGGGGGACAGGGTGGCTATGGCTACACCTTC
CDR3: CSVEGGQGGYGYTF

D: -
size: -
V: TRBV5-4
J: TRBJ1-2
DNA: TGTGCCAGCAGCTTGGGTCAGGTACTCTCCTATGGCTACACCTTC
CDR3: CASSLGQVLSYGYTF

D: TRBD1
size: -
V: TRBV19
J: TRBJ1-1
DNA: TGTGCCAGTAGAACCGACAGGGGGGACACTGAAGCTTTCTTT
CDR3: CASRTDRGDTEAFF

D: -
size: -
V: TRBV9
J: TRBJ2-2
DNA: TGTGCCAGCAGCGTAGCTAGTCAGGGTGGGGGTTCCGGGGAGCTGTTTTTT
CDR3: CASSVASQGGGSGELFF

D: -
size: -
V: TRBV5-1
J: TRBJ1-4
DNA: TGCGCCAGCAGCTTGATGACACCAGGGAGTACTAATGAAAAACTGTTTTTT
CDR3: CASSLMTPGSTNEKLFF

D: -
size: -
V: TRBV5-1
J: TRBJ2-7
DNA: TGCGCCAGCAGCCCAGAGGCCGGGTACGAGCAGTACTTC
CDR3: CASSPEAGYEQYF

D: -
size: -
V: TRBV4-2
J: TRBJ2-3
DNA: TGTGCCAGCAGCCAAGATAGGAAGACAGATACGCAGTATTTT
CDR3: CASSQDRKTDTQYF

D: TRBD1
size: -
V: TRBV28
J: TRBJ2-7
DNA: TGTGCCAGCAGTCCCTCCTATGGACAGGGATCCTACGAGCAGTACTTC
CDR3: CASSPSYGQGSYEQYF

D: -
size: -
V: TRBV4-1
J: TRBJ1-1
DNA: TGCGCCAGCAGCCACCTAGGGACGAAGAGCACTGAAGCTTTCTTT
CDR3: CASSHLGTKSTEAFF

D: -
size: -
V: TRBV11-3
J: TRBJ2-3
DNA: TGTGCCAGCAGCTTACACACAGATACGCAGTATTTT
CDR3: CASSLHTDTQYF

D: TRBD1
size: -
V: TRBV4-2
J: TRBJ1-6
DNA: TGTGCCAGCAGCCAAGGGACAGGGGGTTTGTCACCCCTCCACTTT
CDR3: CASSQGTGGLSPLHF

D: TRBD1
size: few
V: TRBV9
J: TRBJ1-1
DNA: TGTGCCAGCAGCGTAGAAGGGGGCATGAGCACTGAAGCTTTCTTT
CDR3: CASSVEGGMSTEAFF

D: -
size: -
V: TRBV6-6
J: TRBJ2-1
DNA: TGTGCCAGCAGCGCAAATGGTAATGAGCAGTTCTTC
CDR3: CASSANGNEQFF

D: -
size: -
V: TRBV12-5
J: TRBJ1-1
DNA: TGTGCTAGTGGTTTGGTGCGGCCCCCCCCTACAGCCTTGAACACTGAAGCTTTCTTT
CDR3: CASGLVRPPPTALNTEAFF

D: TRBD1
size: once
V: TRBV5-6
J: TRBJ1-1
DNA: TGTGCCAGCAGCACAGGACAGGGGGAAGCTTTCTTT
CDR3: CASSTGQGEAFF

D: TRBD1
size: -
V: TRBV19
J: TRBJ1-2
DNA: TGTGCCAGTAGTACCCCGGGGACAGCCTACACCTTC
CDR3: CASSTPGTAYTF

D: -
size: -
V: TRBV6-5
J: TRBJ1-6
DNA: TGTGCCAGCAGTTACTCGGGGGGAAATTCACCCCTCCACTTT
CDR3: CASSYSGGNSPLHF

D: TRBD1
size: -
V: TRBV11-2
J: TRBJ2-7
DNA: TGTGCCAGCAGCCTACTCCTCGGGACAGGGGGCATCGAGCAGTACTTC
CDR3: CASSLLLGTGGIEQYF

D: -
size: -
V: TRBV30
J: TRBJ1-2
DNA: TGTGCCTGGAGTCCTCCGGGGCGATACGGCTACACCTTC
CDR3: CAWSPPGRYGYTF

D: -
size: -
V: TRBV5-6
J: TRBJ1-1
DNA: TGTGCCAGCAGCGCCTTTCGCCGGTCCAAAGGAACTGAAGCTTTCTTT
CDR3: CASSAFRRSKGTEAFF

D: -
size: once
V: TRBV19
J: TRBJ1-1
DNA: TGTGCCAGTAGTATCTATGGGCGGGGGAACACTGAAGCTTTCTTT
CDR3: CASSIYGRGNTEAFF

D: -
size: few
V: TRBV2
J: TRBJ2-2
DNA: TGTGCCAGCAGCGGACTCACCGGGGAGCTGTTTTTT
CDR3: CASSGLTGELFF

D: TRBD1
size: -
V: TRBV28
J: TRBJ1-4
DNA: TGTGCCAGCACCCAGGGGGCCGGTAATGAAAAACTGTTTTTT
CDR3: CASTQGAGNEKLFF

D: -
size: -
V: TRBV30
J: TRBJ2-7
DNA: TGTGCCTGGAGTCAGAACTACGAGCAGTACTTC
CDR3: CAWSQNYEQYF

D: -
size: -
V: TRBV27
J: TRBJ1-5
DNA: TGTGCCAGCAGACCGGGCGGGGCGGCTCAGCCCCAGCATTTT
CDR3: CASRPGGAAQPQHF

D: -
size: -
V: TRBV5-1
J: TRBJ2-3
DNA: TGCGCCAGCAGCTTATCAACGCGGGGAGATACGCAGTATTTT
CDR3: CASSLSTRGDTQYF

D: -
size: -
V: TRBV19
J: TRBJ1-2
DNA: TGTGCCAGTAGTATCCGGGACACCTTTACCTCTAACTATGGCTACACCTTC
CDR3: CASSIRDTFTSNYGYTF

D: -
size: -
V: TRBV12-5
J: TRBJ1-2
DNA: TGTGCTAGTGGTTTGGTTGTAGGCCCCGGGGGCTATGGCTACACCTTC
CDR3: CASGLVVGPGGYGYTF